This entry lists 11 T cell receptor beta chains sequenced from one sample in a study of regulatory T cells in long-lasting Graves disease. The sample's time point: newly diagnosed GD, antithyroid drugs for less than 3 months. Isolated PBMC RNA provided the starting material for the TCR library. Both iRepertoire HTBI primers and Arm-PCR of CDR3 regions were used to build the TCR beta libraries. TCRdb reanalysed the multiplex PCR reads using MiXCR and keeps one entry per CDR3 protein. The sample lists fewer than 450,000 distinct CDR3 sequences, over 14% seen once, with 7.8% in the top ten. Another study also made use of these data, one on T cells in Graves' hyperthyroidism and ophthalmopathy.

Here the sequenced sample was peripheral blood mononuclear cells (PBMCs), taken at new diagnosis, from a patient treated with antithyroid drugs. These receptors were taken from a woman in her thirties or forties with Graves disease.

This clonotype was recorded many times. The chain combines TRBV4-2 with TRBJ2-3; TRBD2 agrees at 13 bases. CDR3 length: 18 amino acids. J was trimmed by 2 bases and V by 1 base; bases with no gene match: 6. The germline CDR1 and CDR2 sequences are LGHNA and YNFKEQ. The DNA for the CDR3 is TGTGCCAGCAGCCAAGGACTAGCGGGAGGCCCTATCACAGATACGCAGTATTTT. Encoded protein: CASSQGLAGGPITDTQYF.

The CDR3 region is CASSQVPRLRDSPLHF. CDR3 sequence (DNA): TGCGCCAGCAGCCAAGTCCCCCGGCTTCGGGATTCACCCCTCCACTTT. The chain employs TRBV4-1 and TRBJ1-6, with D unclear. This CDR3 has 16 amino acids. The V gene lost 1 base and the J gene lost 8 bases, with 15 bases spanning the gap. The germline CDR1 and CDR2 sequences are MGHRA and YSYEKL.

This clonotype showed up many times. The chain links TRBV30 to TRBJ2-1; perhaps TRBD1 as D (5 bases). Germline V CDR1 and CDR2: GTSNPN, SVGIG (reference sequence). This CDR3 comprises 14 residues. Trimming pared 2 bases from V and 2 bases from J, leaving 10 bases between. As DNA, the CDR3 is TGTGCCTGGAGTTTAAAGGGGACCTACAATGAGCAGTTCTTC. Residues: CAWSLKGTYNEQFF. Using reference TRBV30 and TRBJ2-1 for the parts outside the CDR3, the full variable domain is SQTIHQWPATLVQPVGSPLSLECTVEGTSNPNLYWYRQAAGRGLQLLFYSVGIGQISSEVPQNLSASRPQDRQFILSSKKLLLSDSGFYLCAWSLKGTYNEQFFGPGTRLTVL.

The sample holds many counts of this clonotype. The chain carries TRBV7-9 and TRBJ2-4; the D gene could be TRBD1 or TRBD2 (5 bases each). The V gene lost 4 bases and the J gene lost 2 bases, with 15 bases spanning the gap. Germline V gives CDR1 SEHNR, CDR2 FQNEAQ (reference sequence). This CDR3 spans 16 amino acids. Here the CDR3 DNA reads TGTGCCAGCAGCTCATCGGGACCAACGACCAAAAACATTCAGTACTTC. Amino acids: CASSSSGPTTKNIQYF.

The chain joins TRBV29-1 to TRBJ1-2; D uncertain. The germline CDR1 and CDR2 sequences are SQVTM and ANQGSEA. The CDR3 spans 11 residues. Between the trimmed V and J ends, which lost 0 bases and 6 bases, there was a span of 5 bases. CDR3 in amino acids: CSVEDEDGYTF. The CDR3, as DNA: TGCAGCGTTGAAGATGAAGATGGCTACACCTTC.

This clonotype was recorded many times. The chain recombines TRBV7-2 with TRBJ1-6; a possible D gene is TRBD1 (6 bases). This CDR3 comprises 14 residues. CDR1 is SGHTA, CDR2 FQGNSA, per germline. Trimming cost V 3 bases and J 11 bases, with 14 bases left between them. CDR3 sequence (DNA): TGTGCCAGCAGCTTCCGGACAGTTGATCCACCCCTCCACTTT. Its translation is CASSFRTVDPPLHF.

This clonotype was found a few times. This chain links TRBV15 with TRBJ2-6; 9 bases map to TRBD1. This CDR3 region has 18 residues. Unmatched junction bases numbered 11, after V lost 4 bases and J lost 4 bases. Germline-derived CDR1 and CDR2 are LNHNV and YYDKDF (reference sequence). In DNA, the CDR3 is TGTGCCACCAGCACGGGACAGGGTCCTCTGGTGGGGGCCAACGTCCTGACTTTC. Translating it yields CATSTGQGPLVGANVLTF.

This clonotype occurred many times. V usage is TRBV7-9 and J usage is TRBJ1-3; TRBD1 agrees at 8 bases. Germline-derived CDR1 and CDR2 are SEHNR and FQNEAQ (reference sequence). This CDR3 contains 15 residues. Losses at the gene ends were 2 bases for V and 2 bases for J; bases not matched to a gene: 2. The CDR3 nucleotides are TGTGCCAGCAGCTTACAGGGGGCTACTGGAAACACCATATATTTT. This translates into CASSLQGATGNTIYF.

This clonotype was seen at least ten times. The V gene is TRBV7-9, the J gene TRBJ2-7; D is possibly TRBD1 (5 bases). This CDR3 is 12 amino acids long. Trimming removed 6 bases from V and 3 bases from J, with 9 bases in between. In germline, CDR1 is SEHNR, CDR2 FQNEAQ (reference sequence). The CDR3 here is CASSTDSYEQYF. In DNA, the CDR3 is TGTGCCAGCAGTACCGACAGCTACGAGCAGTACTTC.

This clonotype appeared many times. The CDR3 loop is CASSPTGQERGYTF. The CDR3, as DNA: TGTGCCAGCAGCCCGACGGGACAAGAGAGGGGCTACACCTTC. The V gene is TRBV5-6, the J gene TRBJ1-2; D may be TRBD1 (6 bases). V lost 4 bases and J 8 bases, leaving 18 bases between the germline ends. CDR3 length: 14 residues. The germline gives CDR1 SGHDT, CDR2 YYEEEE.

The table lists this clonotype with many counts. V usage is TRBV29-1 and J usage is TRBJ2-5; possibly TRBD1 for D (6 bases). The ends were cut back, 6 bases at V and 5 bases at J, with 31 bases in the middle. The CDR3 has 18 residues. CDR1 and CDR2 (germline): SQVTM, ANQGSEA. The CDR3 coding sequence is TGCAGCGTCCGCCCGACCTCGAGGGGGAGACACTTTGGGGAGACCCAGTACTTC. This codes for CSVRPTSRGRHFGETQYF.